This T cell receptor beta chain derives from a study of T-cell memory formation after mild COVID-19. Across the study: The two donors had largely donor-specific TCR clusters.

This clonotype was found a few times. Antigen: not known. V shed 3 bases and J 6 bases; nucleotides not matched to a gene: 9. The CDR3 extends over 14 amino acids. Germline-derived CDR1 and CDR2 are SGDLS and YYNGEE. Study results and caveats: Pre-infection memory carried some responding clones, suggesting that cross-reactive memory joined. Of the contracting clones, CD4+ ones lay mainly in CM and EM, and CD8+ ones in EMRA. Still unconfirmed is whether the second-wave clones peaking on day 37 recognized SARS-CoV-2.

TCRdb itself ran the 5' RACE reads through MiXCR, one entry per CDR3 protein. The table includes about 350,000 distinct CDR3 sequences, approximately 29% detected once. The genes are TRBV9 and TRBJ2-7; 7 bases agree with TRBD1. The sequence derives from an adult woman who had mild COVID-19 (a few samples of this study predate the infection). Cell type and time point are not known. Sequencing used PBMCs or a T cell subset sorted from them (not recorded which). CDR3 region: CASSEGADHREQYF. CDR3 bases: TGTGCCAGCAGCGAGGGGGCGGATCATCGCGAGCAGTACTTC.